The T cell receptor (beta chain) under discussion was sequenced for a study of vaccination and CD4 T cells after COVID-19. Looking at the study overall: In the convalescent cohort, there were six males and four females, two of them Hispanic. The authors used overlapping spike peptides from SARS-CoV-2, HCoV-NL63, HCoV-OC43 and HCoV-229E to stimulate cells.

Noted treatment: roughly ten-day PBMC culture with coronavirus spike peptide pools or control peptides (ViraFEST assay). IL-2 (approximately 10 IU/ml) and peptide pools (around 9.6 ug/ml) were added to cultures of approximately 2.2 million PBMCs per well. For this clonotype: Its antigen is still unknown.

Germline V CDR1 and CDR2: SGHTA, FQGNSA. The V gene lost 4 bases and the J gene lost 4 bases, with 11 bases spanning the gap. This CDR3 region has 14 residues. An Oncomine TCR Beta short-read assay was used to sequence the DNA from cultured CD4+ T cells. TCRdb ran MiXCR on the PCR reads and lists one entry per CDR3 protein. The repertoire holds 9,500 to 15,000 distinct CDR3 sequences, with 40% to 60% as singletons. The sample comprised CD4+ T cells from blood, cultured in vitro. The chain combines TRBV7-2 with TRBJ1-5; D ambiguous. The TCR was taken from a human donor who had recovered from COVID-19. The CDR3 DNA reads as TGTGCCAGCAGCTCCCAAGGCGTAAATCAGCCCCAGCATTTT. It yields the protein CASSSQGVNQPQHF.